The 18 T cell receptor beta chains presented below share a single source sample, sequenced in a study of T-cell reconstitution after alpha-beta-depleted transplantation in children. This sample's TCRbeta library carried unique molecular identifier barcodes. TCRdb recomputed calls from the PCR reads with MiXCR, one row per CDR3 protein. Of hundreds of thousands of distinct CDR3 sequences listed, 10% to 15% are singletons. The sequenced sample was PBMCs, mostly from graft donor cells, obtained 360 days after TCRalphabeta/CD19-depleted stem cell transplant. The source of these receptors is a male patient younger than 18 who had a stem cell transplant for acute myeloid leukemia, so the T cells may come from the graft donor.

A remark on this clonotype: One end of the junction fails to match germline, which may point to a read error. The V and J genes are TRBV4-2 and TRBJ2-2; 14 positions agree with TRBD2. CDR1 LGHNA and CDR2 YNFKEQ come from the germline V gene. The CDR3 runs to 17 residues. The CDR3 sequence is CASSQDRGLAGAGGLFF. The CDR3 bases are TGTGCCAGCAGCCAAGATCGGGGACTAGCGGGAGCTGGGGGGCTGTTTTTT.

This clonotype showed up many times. This CDR3 reads CSVVEARGLGELFF. The CDR3 DNA reads TGCAGCGTTGTAGAGGCCAGGGGGCTCGGGGAGCTGTTTTTT. The rearrangement joins TRBV29-1 to TRBJ2-2, with TRBD1 matching 8 bases. V dropped 4 bases and J dropped 7; count of bases not matched to a gene: 8. CDR3 length: 14 residues. Per the germline V gene, CDR1 is SQVTM and CDR2 is ANQGSEA.

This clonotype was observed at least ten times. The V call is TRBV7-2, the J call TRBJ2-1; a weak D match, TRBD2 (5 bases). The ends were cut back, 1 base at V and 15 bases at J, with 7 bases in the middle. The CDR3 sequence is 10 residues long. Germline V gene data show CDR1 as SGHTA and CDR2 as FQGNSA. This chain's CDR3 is CASSLERVFF. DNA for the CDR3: TGTGCCAGCAGCTTAGAGAGGGTGTTCTTC.

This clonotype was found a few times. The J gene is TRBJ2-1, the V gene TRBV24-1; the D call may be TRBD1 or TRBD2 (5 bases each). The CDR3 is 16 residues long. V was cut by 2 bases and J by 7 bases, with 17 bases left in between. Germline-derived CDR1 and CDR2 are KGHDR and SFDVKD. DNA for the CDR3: TGTGCCACCAGTGATTGGGGCCCTGGGACGGGGAATGAGCAGTTCTTC. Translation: CATSDWGPGTGNEQFF.

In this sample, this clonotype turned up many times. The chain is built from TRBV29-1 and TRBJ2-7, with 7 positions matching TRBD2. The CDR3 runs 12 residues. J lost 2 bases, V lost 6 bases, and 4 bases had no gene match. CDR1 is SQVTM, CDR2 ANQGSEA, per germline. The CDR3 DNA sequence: TGCAGCGTGTATGGGGGGGCCTACGAGCAGTACTTC. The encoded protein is CSVYGGAYEQYF.

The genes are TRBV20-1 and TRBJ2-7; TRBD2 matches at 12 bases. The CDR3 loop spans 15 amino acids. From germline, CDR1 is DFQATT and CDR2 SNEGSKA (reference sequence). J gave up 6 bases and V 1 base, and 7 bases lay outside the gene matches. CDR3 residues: CSARGLAGVQGEQYF. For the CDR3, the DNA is TGCAGTGCTAGAGGACTAGCGGGAGTGCAGGGCGAGCAGTACTTC.

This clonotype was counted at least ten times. CDR3 loop: CSARVGSRGNSPLHF. DNA of the CDR3: TGCAGTGCTAGAGTCGGCAGTCGGGGGAATTCACCCCTCCACTTT. The V and J genes are TRBV20-1 and TRBJ1-6, with D perhaps TRBD1 (5 bases). Germline lookup yields CDR1 DFQATT and CDR2 SNEGSKA (reference sequence). V was trimmed by 1 base and J by 7 bases, leaving 14 bases between them. The CDR3 extends over 15 amino acids.

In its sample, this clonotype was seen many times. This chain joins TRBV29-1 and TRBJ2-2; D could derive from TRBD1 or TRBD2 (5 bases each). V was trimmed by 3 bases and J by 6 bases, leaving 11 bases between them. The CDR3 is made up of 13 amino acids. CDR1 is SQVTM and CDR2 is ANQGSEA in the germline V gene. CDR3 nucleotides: TGCAGCGTTGATAGGGGAGAGGCCGGGGAGCTGTTTTTT. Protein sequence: CSVDRGEAGELFF.

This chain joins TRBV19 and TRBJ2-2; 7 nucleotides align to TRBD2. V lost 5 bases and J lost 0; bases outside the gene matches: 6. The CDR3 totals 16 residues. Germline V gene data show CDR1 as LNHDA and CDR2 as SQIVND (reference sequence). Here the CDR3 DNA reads TGTGCCAGTAGTGCCTTTGCGGGGGCGAACACCGGGGAGCTGTTTTTT. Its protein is CASSAFAGANTGELFF. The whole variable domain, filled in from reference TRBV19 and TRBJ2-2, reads DGGITQSPKYLFRKEGQNVTLSCEQNLNHDAMYWYRQDPGQGLRLIYYSQIVNDFQKGDIAEGYSVSREKKESFPLTVTSAQKNPTAFYLCASSAFAGANTGELFFGEGSRLTVL.

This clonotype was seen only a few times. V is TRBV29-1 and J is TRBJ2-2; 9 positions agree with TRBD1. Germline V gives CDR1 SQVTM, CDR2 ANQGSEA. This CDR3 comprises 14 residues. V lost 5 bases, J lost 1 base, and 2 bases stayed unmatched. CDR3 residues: CSVQDRGNTGELFF. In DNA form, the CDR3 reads TGCAGCGTTCAGGACAGGGGGAACACCGGGGAGCTGTTTTTT.

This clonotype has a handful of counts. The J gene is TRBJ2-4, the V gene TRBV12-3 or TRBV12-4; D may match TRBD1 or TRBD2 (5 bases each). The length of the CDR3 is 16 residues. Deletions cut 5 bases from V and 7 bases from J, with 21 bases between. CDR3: CASSPRDVLPGNIQYF. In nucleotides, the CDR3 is TGTGCCAGCAGTCCCAGGGACGTACTTCCCGGTAACATTCAGTACTTC.

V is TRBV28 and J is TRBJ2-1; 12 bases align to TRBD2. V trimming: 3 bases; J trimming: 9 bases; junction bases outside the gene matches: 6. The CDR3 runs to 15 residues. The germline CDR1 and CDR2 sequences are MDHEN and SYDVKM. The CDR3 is CASSLTSGRGGEQFF. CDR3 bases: TGTGCCAGCAGTTTGACTAGCGGGAGAGGCGGTGAGCAGTTCTTC.

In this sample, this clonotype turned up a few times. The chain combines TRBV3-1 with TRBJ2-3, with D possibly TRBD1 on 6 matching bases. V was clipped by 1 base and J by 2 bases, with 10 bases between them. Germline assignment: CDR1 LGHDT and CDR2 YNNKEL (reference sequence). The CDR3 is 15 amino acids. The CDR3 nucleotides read TGTGCCAGCAGCCAAGTGGGGACACTCACAGATACGCAGTATTTT. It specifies CASSQVGTLTDTQYF.

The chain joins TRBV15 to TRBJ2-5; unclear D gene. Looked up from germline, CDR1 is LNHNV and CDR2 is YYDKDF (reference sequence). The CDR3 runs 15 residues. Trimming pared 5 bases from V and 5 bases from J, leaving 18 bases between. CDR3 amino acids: CATSEPTGSTETQYF. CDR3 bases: TGTGCCACCAGCGAGCCCACCGGTAGTACCGAGACCCAGTACTTC.

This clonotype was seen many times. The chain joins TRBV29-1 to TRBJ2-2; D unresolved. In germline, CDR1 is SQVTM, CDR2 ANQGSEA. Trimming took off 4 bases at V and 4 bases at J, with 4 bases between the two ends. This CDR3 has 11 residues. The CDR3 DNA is TGCAGCGTTGGGGTCACCGGGGAGCTGTTTTTT. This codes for CSVGVTGELFF.

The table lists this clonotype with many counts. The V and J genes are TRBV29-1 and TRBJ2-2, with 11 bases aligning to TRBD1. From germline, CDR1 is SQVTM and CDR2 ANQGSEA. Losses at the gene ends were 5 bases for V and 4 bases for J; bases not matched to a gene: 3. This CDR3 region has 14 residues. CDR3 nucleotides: TGCAGCGTTCTTGGGACAGGGGGCACCGGGGAGCTGTTTTTT. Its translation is CSVLGTGGTGELFF.

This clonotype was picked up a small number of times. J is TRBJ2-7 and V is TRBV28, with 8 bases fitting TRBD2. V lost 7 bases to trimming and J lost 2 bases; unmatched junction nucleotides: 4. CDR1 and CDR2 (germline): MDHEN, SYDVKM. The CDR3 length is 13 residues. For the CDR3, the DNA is TGTGCCAGCAAGGGGACTAGAGCCTACGAGCAGTACTTC. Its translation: CASKGTRAYEQYF.

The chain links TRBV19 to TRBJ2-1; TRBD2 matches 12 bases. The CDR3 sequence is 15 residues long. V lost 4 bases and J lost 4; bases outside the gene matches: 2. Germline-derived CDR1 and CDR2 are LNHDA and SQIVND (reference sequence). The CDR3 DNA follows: TGTGCCAGTAGTAAGACTAGCGGGAGTTACAATGAGCAGTTCTTC. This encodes CASSKTSGSYNEQFF.